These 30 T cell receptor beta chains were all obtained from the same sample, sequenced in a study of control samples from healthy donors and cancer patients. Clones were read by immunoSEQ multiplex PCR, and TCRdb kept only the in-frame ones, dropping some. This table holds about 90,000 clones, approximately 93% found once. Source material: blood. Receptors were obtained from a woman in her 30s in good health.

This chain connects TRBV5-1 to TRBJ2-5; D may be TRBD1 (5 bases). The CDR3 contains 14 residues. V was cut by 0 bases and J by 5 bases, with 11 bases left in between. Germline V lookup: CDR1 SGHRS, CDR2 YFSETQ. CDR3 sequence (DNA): TGCGCCAGCAGCTTGGACAGGTGGTACGAGACCCAGTACTTC. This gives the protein CASSLDRWYETQYF.

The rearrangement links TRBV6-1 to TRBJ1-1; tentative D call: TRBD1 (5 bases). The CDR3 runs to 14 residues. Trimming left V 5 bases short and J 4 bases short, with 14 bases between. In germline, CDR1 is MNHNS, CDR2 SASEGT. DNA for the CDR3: TGTGCCAGCAGTTTCCAGGGATCGGGCACTGAAGCTTTCTTT. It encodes CASSFQGSGTEAFF.

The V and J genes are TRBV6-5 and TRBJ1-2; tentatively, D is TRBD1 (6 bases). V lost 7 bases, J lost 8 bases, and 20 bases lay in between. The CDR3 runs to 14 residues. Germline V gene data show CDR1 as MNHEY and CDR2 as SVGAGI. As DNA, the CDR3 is TGTGCCAGCACCCCGAATCAGGGGCGGGGCGGCTACACCTTC. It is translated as CASTPNQGRGGYTF.

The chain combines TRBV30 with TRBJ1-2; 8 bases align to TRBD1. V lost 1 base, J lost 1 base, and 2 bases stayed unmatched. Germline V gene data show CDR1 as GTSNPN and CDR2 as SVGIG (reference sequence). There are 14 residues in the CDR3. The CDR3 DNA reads TGTGCCTGGAGTGGGACAGGGTTTAACTATGGCTACACCTTC. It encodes CAWSGTGFNYGYTF.

Here the CDR3 DNA reads TGTGCCACCCGGACCGGACTAGCGGGAGGGTGGTATGAGCAGTTCTTC. It translates to CATRTGLAGGWYEQFF. V usage is TRBV10-3 and J usage is TRBJ2-1; 15 nucleotides agree with TRBD2. V gave up 10 bases and J gave up 8 bases; unmatched junction bases: 12. Germline CDR1 is ENHRY and CDR2 is SYGVKD. The CDR3 covers 16 residues.

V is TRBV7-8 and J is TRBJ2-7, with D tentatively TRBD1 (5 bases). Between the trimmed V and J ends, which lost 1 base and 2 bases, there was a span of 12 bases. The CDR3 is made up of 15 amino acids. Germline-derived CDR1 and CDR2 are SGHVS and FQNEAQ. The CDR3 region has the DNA TGTGCCAGCAGCTTAGAGGCAGGGTATCCCTACGAGCAGTACTTC. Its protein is CASSLEAGYPYEQYF.

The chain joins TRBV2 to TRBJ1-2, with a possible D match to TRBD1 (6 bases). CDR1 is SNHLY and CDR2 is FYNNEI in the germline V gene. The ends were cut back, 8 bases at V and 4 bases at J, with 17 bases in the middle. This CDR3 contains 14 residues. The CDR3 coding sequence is TGTGCCAGCGTCCCGGACCCAGGGGCCTATGGCTACACCTTC. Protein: CASVPDPGAYGYTF. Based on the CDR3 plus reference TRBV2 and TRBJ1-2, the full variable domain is EPEVTQTPSHQVTQMGQEVILRCVPISNHLYFYWYRQILGQKVEFLVSFYNNEISEKSEIFDDQFSVERPDGSNFTLKIRSTKLEDSAMYFCASVPDPGAYGYTFGSGTRLTVV.

The CDR3 protein is CSGGTGIGTEAFF. The CDR3 DNA reads as TGCAGCGGGGGGACAGGGATCGGCACTGAAGCTTTCTTT. This rearrangement joins TRBV29-1 to TRBJ1-1; 9 bases line up with TRBD1. V shed 7 bases, J shed 4 bases, and the junction held 7 bases outside the gene matches. The CDR3 is made up of 13 amino acids. CDR1 and CDR2 from the germline V gene are SQVTM and ANQGSEA.

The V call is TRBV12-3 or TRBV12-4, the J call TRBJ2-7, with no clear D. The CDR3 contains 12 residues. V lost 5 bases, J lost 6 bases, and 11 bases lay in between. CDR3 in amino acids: CASSQTLGEQYF. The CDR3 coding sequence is TGTGCCAGCAGTCAAACCCTTGGCGAGCAGTACTTC.

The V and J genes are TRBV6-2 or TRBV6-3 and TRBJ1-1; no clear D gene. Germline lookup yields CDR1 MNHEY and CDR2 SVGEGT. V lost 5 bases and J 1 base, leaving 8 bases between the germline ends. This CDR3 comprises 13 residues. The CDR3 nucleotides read TGTGCCAGCAGTACCTTGCGGAACACTGAAGCTTTCTTT. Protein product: CASSTLRNTEAFF.

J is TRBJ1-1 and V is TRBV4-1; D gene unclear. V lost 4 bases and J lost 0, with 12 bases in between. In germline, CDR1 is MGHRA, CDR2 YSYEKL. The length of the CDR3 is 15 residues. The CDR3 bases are TGCGCCAGCAGCCCGCAAGGGCCGTTGAACACTGAAGCTTTCTTT. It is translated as CASSPQGPLNTEAFF.

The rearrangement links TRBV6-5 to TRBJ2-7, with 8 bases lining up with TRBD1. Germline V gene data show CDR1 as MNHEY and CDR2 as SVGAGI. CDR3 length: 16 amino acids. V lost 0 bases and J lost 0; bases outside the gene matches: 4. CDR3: CASSYSRTGSSYEQYF. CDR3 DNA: TGTGCCAGCAGTTACTCCCGGACAGGGAGCTCCTACGAGCAGTACTTC.

CDR3 coding DNA: TGTGCCAGCGCACTGGATAATTCACCCCTCCACTTT. This encodes CASALDNSPLHF. The chain is built from TRBV2 and TRBJ1-6; D unclear. Germline V gives CDR1 SNHLY, CDR2 FYNNEI. The CDR3 contains 12 residues. V was clipped by 8 bases and J by 5 bases, with 7 bases between them.

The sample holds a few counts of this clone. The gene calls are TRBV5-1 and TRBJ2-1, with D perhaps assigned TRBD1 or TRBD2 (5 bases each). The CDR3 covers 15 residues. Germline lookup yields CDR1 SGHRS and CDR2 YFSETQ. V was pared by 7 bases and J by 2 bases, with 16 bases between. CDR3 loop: CASRLGPKTYNEQFF. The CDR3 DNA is TGCGCCAGCCGACTGGGACCGAAAACCTACAATGAGCAGTTCTTC.

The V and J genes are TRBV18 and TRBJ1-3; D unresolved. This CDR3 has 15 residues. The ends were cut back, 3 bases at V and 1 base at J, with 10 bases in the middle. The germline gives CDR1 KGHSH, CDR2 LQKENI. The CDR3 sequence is CASSPRTESGNTIYF. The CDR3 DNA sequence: TGTGCCAGCTCACCGCGGACCGAGTCTGGAAACACCATATATTTT.

CDR3 residues: CSVVGSTQGTYGYTF. In DNA form, the CDR3 reads TGCAGCGTTGTGGGGTCTACACAGGGTACCTATGGCTACACCTTC. The chain uses TRBV29-1 and TRBJ1-2; the D gene is possibly TRBD1 (6 bases). V was shortened by 4 bases and J by 4 bases, with 19 bases between the two germline ends. This CDR3 region has 15 residues. Germline loops: CDR1 SQVTM, CDR2 ANQGSEA.

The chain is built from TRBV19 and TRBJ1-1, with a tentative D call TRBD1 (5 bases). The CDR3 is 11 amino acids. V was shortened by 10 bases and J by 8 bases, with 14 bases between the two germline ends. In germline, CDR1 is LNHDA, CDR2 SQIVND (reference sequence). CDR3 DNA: TGTGCCACCAATAGGAGGGGCGAAGCTTTCTTT. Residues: CATNRRGEAFF.

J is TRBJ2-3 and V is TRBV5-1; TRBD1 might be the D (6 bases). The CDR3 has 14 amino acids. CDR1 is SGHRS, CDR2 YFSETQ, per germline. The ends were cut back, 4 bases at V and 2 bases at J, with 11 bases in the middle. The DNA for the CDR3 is TGCGCCAGCAGCCTCGGACAGCTCACAGATACGCAGTATTTT. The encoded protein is CASSLGQLTDTQYF.

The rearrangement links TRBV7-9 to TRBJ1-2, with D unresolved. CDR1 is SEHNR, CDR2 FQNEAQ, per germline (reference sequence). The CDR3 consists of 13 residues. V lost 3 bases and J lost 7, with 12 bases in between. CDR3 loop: CASSLSGVAGYTF. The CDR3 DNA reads TGTGCCAGCAGCTTGTCCGGGGTTGCTGGCTACACCTTC.

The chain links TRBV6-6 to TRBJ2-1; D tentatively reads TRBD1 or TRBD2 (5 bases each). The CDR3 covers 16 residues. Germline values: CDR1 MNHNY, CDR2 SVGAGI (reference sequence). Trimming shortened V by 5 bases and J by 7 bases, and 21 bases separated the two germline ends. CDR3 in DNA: TGTGCCAGCAGTCGATACCGGGACCCGATGAGGAATGAGCAGTTCTTC. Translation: CASSRYRDPMRNEQFF.

CDR3 protein: CASSLQSSYEQYF. As DNA, the CDR3 is TGTGCCAGCAGCTTACAGTCGTCCTACGAGCAGTACTTC. The chain is built from TRBV11-3 and TRBJ2-7, with D unresolved. The CDR3 totals 13 residues. The V end lost 2 bases, the J end lost 1 base, and 6 bases lay between the germline ends. Germline values: CDR1 SGHNT, CDR2 YENEEA.

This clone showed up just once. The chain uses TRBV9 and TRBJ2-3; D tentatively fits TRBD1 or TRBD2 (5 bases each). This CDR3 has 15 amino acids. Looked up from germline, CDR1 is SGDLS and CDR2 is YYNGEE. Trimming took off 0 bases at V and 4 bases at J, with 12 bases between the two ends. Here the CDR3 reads CASSVGGVNPDTQYF. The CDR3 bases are TGTGCCAGCAGCGTAGGAGGGGTTAACCCAGATACGCAGTATTTT.

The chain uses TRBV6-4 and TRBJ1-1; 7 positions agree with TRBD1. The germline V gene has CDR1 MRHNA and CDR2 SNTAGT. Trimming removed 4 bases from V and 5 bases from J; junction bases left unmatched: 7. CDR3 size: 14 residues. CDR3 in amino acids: CASSGQGDRTEAFF. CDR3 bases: TGTGCCAGCAGTGGGCAGGGGGATAGGACTGAAGCTTTCTTT.

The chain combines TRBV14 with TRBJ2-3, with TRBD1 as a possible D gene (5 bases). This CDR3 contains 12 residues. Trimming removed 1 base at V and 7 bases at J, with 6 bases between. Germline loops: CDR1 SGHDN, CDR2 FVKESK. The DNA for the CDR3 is TGTGCCAGCAGCCAAGGGGGCTATACGCAGTATTTT. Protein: CASSQGGYTQYF.

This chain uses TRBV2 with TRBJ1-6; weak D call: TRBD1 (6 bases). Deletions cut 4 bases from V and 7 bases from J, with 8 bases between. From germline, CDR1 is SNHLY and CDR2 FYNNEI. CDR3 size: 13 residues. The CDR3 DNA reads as TGTGCCAGCAGTGCAAGGGGGAATTCACCCCTCCACTTT. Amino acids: CASSARGNSPLHF.

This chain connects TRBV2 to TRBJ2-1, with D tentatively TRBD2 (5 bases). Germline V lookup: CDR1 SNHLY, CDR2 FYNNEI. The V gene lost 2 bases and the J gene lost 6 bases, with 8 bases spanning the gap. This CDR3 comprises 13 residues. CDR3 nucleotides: TGTGCCAGCAGTGAACGAGGGTCCAATGAGCAGTTCTTC. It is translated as CASSERGSNEQFF. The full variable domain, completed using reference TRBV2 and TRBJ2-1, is EPEVTQTPSHQVTQMGQEVILRCVPISNHLYFYWYRQILGQKVEFLVSFYNNEISEKSEIFDDQFSVERPDGSNFTLKIRSTKLEDSAMYFCASSERGSNEQFFGPGTRLTVL.

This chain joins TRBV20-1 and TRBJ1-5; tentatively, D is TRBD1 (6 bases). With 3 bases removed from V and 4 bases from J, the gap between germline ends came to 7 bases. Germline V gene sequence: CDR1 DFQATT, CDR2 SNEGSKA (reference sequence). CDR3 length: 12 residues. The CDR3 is CSASTGNQPQHF. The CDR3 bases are TGCAGTGCTAGTACAGGGAATCAGCCCCAGCATTTT.

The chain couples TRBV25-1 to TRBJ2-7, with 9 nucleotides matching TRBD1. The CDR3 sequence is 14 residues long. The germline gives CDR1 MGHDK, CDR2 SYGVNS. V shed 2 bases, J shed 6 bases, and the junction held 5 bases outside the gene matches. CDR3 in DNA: TGTGCCAGCAGTGAAGGGGACAGGGACGCCGAGCAGTACTTC. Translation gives CASSEGDRDAEQYF.

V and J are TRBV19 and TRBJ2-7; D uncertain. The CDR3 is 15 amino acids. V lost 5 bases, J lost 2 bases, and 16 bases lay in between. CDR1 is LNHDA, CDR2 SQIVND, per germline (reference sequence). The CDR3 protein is CASSPNPGSTYEQYF. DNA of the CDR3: TGTGCCAGTAGTCCAAATCCGGGTTCGACCTACGAGCAGTACTTC.

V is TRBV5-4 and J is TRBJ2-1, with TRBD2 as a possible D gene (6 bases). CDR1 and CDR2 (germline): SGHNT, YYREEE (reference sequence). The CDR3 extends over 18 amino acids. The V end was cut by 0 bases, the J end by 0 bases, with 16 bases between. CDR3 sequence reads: CASSLAGSGISSYNEQFF. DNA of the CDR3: TGTGCCAGCAGCTTGGCCGGTAGCGGTATCAGCTCCTACAATGAGCAGTTCTTC.